This is a list of T cell receptor beta chains from one sample in a study of response to subunit inactivated influenza vaccine. Via MiXCR, TCRdb re-called the RT-PCR reads, giving one row per CDR3 protein. The data show about 520,000 distinct CDR3 sequences, 25% seen once. The sequenced sample was CD4+ T cells sorted from PBMCs, obtained roughly 5 days after vaccination. All receptors come from a man aged 50 to 60 who received an inactivated influenza vaccine. Both conserved end residues are part of each CDR3. The D gene is left open where the match is weak. Rows give clone size only sometimes, using once, few, many, or a class for an expanded clone.

CDR3 length	D gene	J gene	V gene	clone size	CDR3 protein	CDR3 DNA
15	NA	TRBJ2-1	TRBV20-1	NA	CSARDVRENDNEQFF	TGCAGTGCTAGAGATGTACGGGAGAACGACAATGAGCAGTTCTTC
20	TRBD2	TRBJ2-7	TRBV6-2/TRBV6-3	NA	CASSYTSTSGRASRLREQYF	TGTGCCAGCAGTTACACGAGTACTAGCGGGAGGGCCTCTAGGTTACGCGAGCAGTACTTC
12	NA	TRBJ1-1	TRBV29-1	few	CSTDRRETEAFF	TGCAGCACAGACCGGAGGGAAACTGAAGCTTTCTTT
15	TRBD2	TRBJ2-1	TRBV7-3	NA	CASSRGLAGLNEQFF	TGTGCCAGCAGCCGAGGGCTAGCGGGATTAAATGAGCAGTTCTTC
13	TRBD2	TRBJ2-3	TRBV9	NA	CASSATSADTQYF	TGTGCCAGCAGTGCAACTAGCGCAGATACGCAGTATTTT
13	NA	TRBJ1-2	TRBV7-9	few	CASSLMAGYGYTF	TGTGCCAGCAGCTTAATGGCAGGCTATGGCTACACCTTC
16	TRBD1	TRBJ2-1	TRBV9	few	CASSVRRQGLVNEQFF	TGTGCCAGCAGCGTACGAAGACAGGGGTTGGTAAATGAGCAGTTCTTC
16	NA	TRBJ1-4	TRBV5-1	many	CASSLAPPGANEKLFF	TGCGCCAGCAGCTTGGCGCCCCCTGGGGCTAATGAAAAACTGTTTTTT
14	TRBD1	TRBJ2-1	TRBV18	few	CASSPLGQGNEQFF	TGTGCCAGCTCACCGCTGGGACAGGGAAATGAGCAGTTCTTC
12	TRBD1	TRBJ2-5	TRBV10-3	few	CAIGQGSETQYF	TGTGCCATAGGACAGGGCTCAGAGACCCAGTACTTC
14	NA	TRBJ2-3	TRBV7-8	NA	CASSLPTRADTQYF	TGTGCCAGCAGCTTACCTACTAGGGCTGATACGCAGTATTTT
13	NA	TRBJ2-7	TRBV20-1	NA	CSARDLRGMEQYF	TGCAGTGCTAGAGATCTTCGGGGTATGGAGCAGTACTTC
14	NA	TRBJ2-5	TRBV7-9	few	CASSSNLQGETQYF	TGTGCCAGCAGCTCCAATCTCCAGGGAGAGACCCAGTACTTC
15	NA	TRBJ1-2	TRBV5-6	NA	CASSLIQGPYYGYTF	TGTGCCAGCAGCTTGATACAAGGACCATATTATGGCTACACCTTC
13	NA	TRBJ1-4	TRBV2	many	CASSVGQMLELFF	TGTGCCAGCAGTGTCGGGCAGATGTTGGAACTGTTTTTT
18	NA	TRBJ1-5	TRBV11-2	NA	CASSLGSFRAGFNQPQHF	TGTGCCAGCAGCTTAGGATCCTTCCGGGCGGGTTTCAATCAGCCCCAGCATTTT
14	NA	TRBJ2-7	TRBV5-1	NA	CASKGAGKPYEQYF	TGCGCCAGCAAAGGGGCCGGGAAACCATACGAGCAGTACTTC
16	NA	TRBJ2-1	TRBV3-1	NA	CASSRKRDSSYNEQFF	TGTGCCAGCAGCCGCAAGCGGGACAGCTCCTACAATGAGCAGTTCTTC
15	NA	TRBJ2-2	TRBV7-9	once	CASSPGTLGTGELFF	TGTGCCAGCAGCCCCGGGACTCTTGGGACCGGGGAGCTGTTTTTT
11	NA	TRBJ2-7	TRBV12-3/TRBV12-4	many	CASSLAAEQYF	TGTGCCAGCAGTTTAGCGGCCGAGCAGTACTTC
15	NA	TRBJ1-5	TRBV4-1	few	CASSLAGGAWQPQHF	TGCGCCAGCAGCCTTGCCGGCGGGGCATGGCAGCCCCAGCATTTT
15	TRBD1	TRBJ2-7	TRBV7-6	once	CASSLGVGQGREQCF	TGTGCCAGCAGCTTAGGGGTGGGACAGGGAAGAGAGCAGTGCTTC